A selection of T cell receptor beta chains follows, all from one sample in a study of blood T cell repertoires in COVID-19. Using immunoSEQ multiplex PCR, the repertoire was profiled, and TCRdb retains in-frame clones only, with some absent. This table has around 250,000 clones, roughly 83% appearing once. The sequenced material came from peripheral blood. The receptor set was obtained from a man aged 55 to 70 who had recovered from COVID-19. The CDR3 runs from the conserved cysteine through the conserved F or W. The D gene is left open where the match is weak. Not all rows give a size; the values are once, few, many and, for expanded clones, a class.

clone_size	v_call	j_call	d_call	cdr3_aa	cdr3_nt
NA	TRBV18	TRBJ1-2	TRBD1	CASSLSRDRGEGYTF	TGTGCCAGCTCACTGTCCCGGGACAGGGGAGAGGGCTACACCTTC
many	TRBV27	TRBJ1-2	NA	CASSSGSPHGYTF	TGTGCCAGCAGTTCCGGGTCACCCCATGGCTACACCTTC
few	TRBV27	TRBJ1-2	TRBD1	CASSPQTGHYGYTF	TGTGCCAGCAGCCCCCAGACAGGGCACTATGGCTACACCTTC
NA	TRBV30	TRBJ2-7	TRBD2	CAWRTLAGGPIYEQYF	TGTGCCTGGAGGACCCTAGCGGGAGGGCCAATTTACGAGCAGTACTTC
NA	TRBV5-1	TRBJ1-2	TRBD1	CASSPGQNYGYTF	TGCGCCAGCAGCCCGGGACAGAACTATGGCTACACCTTC
NA	TRBV6-2/TRBV6-3	TRBJ1-2	TRBD1	CASSEDRAYGYTF	TGTGCCAGCAGTGAGGACAGGGCGTATGGCTACACCTTC
NA	TRBV6-5	TRBJ2-1	NA	CASRRVEAASNEQFF	TGTGCCAGCAGAAGAGTAGAGGCCGCGTCCAATGAGCAGTTCTTC
NA	TRBV12-3/TRBV12-4	TRBJ1-5	NA	CASRQGANQPQHF	TGTGCCAGCAGACAAGGGGCAAACCAGCCCCAGCATTTT
NA	TRBV3-1/TRBV3-2	TRBJ1-1	TRBD1	CASGTGQGREAFF	TGTGCCAGCGGAACCGGACAGGGACGGGAAGCTTTCTTT
NA	TRBV5-4	TRBJ2-5	NA	CASSSVGASQETQYF	TGTGCCAGCAGCTCCGTGGGGGCCTCCCAAGAGACCCAGTACTTC
NA	TRBV11-2	TRBJ1-6	TRBD1	CASSPRSTGGVNSPLHF	TGTGCCAGCAGCCCCCGGTCTACAGGGGGAGTGAATTCACCCCTCCACTTT
NA	TRBV7-9	TRBJ2-5	TRBD2	CASSLAFGLAGGQETQYF	TGTGCCAGCAGCTTAGCTTTCGGACTAGCGGGGGGCCAAGAGACCCAGTACTTC
NA	TRBV27	TRBJ1-2	TRBD1	CASSITGTGLNYGYTF	TGTGCCAGCAGTATCACCGGGACAGGGCTGAACTATGGCTACACCTTC
NA	TRBV9	TRBJ1-3	TRBD1	CASSITTGGSGNTIYF	TGTGCCAGCAGCATCACAACAGGGGGCTCTGGAAACACCATATATTTT
NA	TRBV4-2	TRBJ1-5	TRBD1	CASSQGQVSNQPQHF	TGTGCCAGCAGCCAGGGACAGGTGAGCAATCAGCCCCAGCATTTT
NA	TRBV9	TRBJ2-7	TRBD2	CASSLGSGGPYEQYF	TGTGCCAGCAGCCTAGGTAGCGGGGGACCCTACGAGCAGTACTTC
NA	TRBV29-1	TRBJ1-1	NA	CSARDSFGSAEAFF	TGCAGCGCCAGAGACTCCTTCGGGTCCGCTGAAGCTTTCTTT
once	TRBV28	TRBJ2-2	TRBD1	CASGGQGAVTGELFF	TGTGCCAGCGGTGGACAGGGGGCGGTCACCGGGGAGCTGTTTTTT
once	TRBV5-4	TRBJ2-6	NA	CASSLGGLAGANVLTF	TGTGCCAGCAGCTTGGGCGGTCTCGCGGGGGCCAACGTCCTGACTTTC
NA	TRBV7-9	TRBJ1-3	TRBD1	CASSPGQGKLAIYF	TGTGCCAGCAGCCCAGGACAGGGAAAATTGGCCATATATTTT
NA	TRBV20-1	TRBJ2-1	TRBD2	CSASQRGGRFDNEQFF	TGCAGTGCTAGTCAGCGGGGGGGCCGCTTTGACAATGAGCAGTTCTTC
NA	TRBV29-1	TRBJ2-1	TRBD1	CSVGQGVLNEQFF	TGCAGCGTCGGACAGGGGGTTCTCAATGAGCAGTTCTTC
once	TRBV7-2	TRBJ2-7	NA	CASSLPPFSYEQYF	TGTGCCAGCAGCTTACCTCCCTTCTCCTACGAGCAGTACTTC
NA	TRBV12-5	TRBJ2-7	NA	CASGLVAGYGYEQYF	TGTGCTAGTGGTTTGGTGGCCGGGTACGGCTACGAGCAGTACTTC
NA	TRBV10-2	TRBJ1-5	NA	CASTGGLGSNQPQHF	TGCGCCAGCACTGGGGGGTTAGGTAGCAATCAGCCCCAGCATTTT
NA	TRBV6-5	TRBJ2-1	TRBD2	CASSYTSGVSYNEQFF	TGTGCCAGCAGTTACACTAGCGGGGTCTCCTACAATGAGCAGTTCTTC
NA	TRBV20-1	TRBJ1-2	NA	CSASQWTASIRGYGYTF	TGCAGTGCTAGTCAGTGGACAGCTTCAATTCGAGGCTATGGCTACACCTTC
NA	TRBV21-1	TRBJ1-2	NA	CASSNSATHETSYTF	TGTGCCAGCAGCAATAGCGCGACGCACGAAACCAGCTACACCTTC
NA	TRBV11-2	TRBJ1-6	TRBD1	CASSLDRDSTSPLHF	TGTGCCAGCAGCTTAGATCGGGACAGTACTTCACCCCTCCACTTT
NA	TRBV19	TRBJ1-2	NA	CASSRTGNYGYTF	TGTGCCAGTAGTAGGACGGGGAACTATGGCTACACCTTC
NA	TRBV25-1	TRBJ1-2	TRBD1	CACSAWDRHGYTF	TGTGCCTGTAGCGCATGGGACAGACATGGCTACACCTTC
NA	TRBV6-1	TRBJ2-2	NA	CASSEVPGLSGELFF	TGTGCCAGCAGTGAAGTCCCCGGGTTATCCGGGGAGCTGTTTTTT
NA	TRBV6-4	TRBJ1-5	NA	CASSDARGGGNQPQHF	TGTGCCAGCAGTGACGCCCGGGGTGGGGGCAATCAGCCCCAGCATTTT
NA	TRBV7-3	TRBJ2-3	TRBD2	CASSLIAGGPDTQYF	TGTGCCAGCAGCTTGATAGCGGGGGGGCCAGATACGCAGTATTTT
NA	TRBV5-1	TRBJ2-1	TRBD2	CASSSWSTSAYNEQFF	TGCGCCAGCAGCTCCTGGAGCACTAGCGCCTACAATGAGCAGTTCTTC
NA	TRBV5-1	TRBJ2-3	TRBD2	CASSTNPGLAGDTQYF	TGCGCCAGCAGCACCAATCCGGGACTAGCGGGAGATACGCAGTATTTT
NA	TRBV2	TRBJ2-5	NA	CASSEVVARQTQYF	TGTGCCAGCAGTGAAGTGGTAGCTCGGCAGACCCAGTACTTC
NA	TRBV19	TRBJ2-3	NA	CASSSFSSRFSTDTQYF	TGTGCCAGTAGTTCTTTCTCTAGCCGATTCTCCACAGATACGCAGTATTTT
NA	TRBV29-1	TRBJ1-1	TRBD1	CSTRQGFDTEAFF	TGCAGCACCCGACAGGGGTTTGACACTGAAGCTTTCTTT
NA	TRBV5-4	TRBJ2-1	TRBD2	CASSPGTSGGAREQFF	TGTGCCAGCAGCCCAGGGACTAGCGGGGGGGCACGGGAGCAGTTCTTC
few	TRBV5-5	TRBJ1-2	TRBD1	CASSPRLTGLNYGYTF	TGTGCCAGCAGCCCTCGATTGACAGGGCTAAACTATGGCTACACCTTC
NA	TRBV7-2	TRBJ1-6	TRBD1	CASSTGQGTYNSPLHF	TGTGCCAGCAGCACGGGACAGGGTACTTATAATTCACCCCTCCACTTT
few	TRBV7-2	TRBJ1-5	TRBD1	CASSIRDRGRNQPQHF	TGTGCCAGCAGCATACGGGACAGGGGGCGCAACCAGCCCCAGCATTTT
NA	TRBV6-1	TRBJ1-4	NA	CASSEGPAGDEKLFF	TGTGCCAGCAGTGAAGGGCCCGCAGGGGACGAAAAACTGTTTTTT
NA	TRBV27	TRBJ1-5	NA	CASSTGRGSNQPQHF	TGTGCCAGCAGTACAGGGAGGGGTAGCAATCAGCCCCAGCATTTT
NA	TRBV27	TRBJ2-7	TRBD2	CASTPLERGVREQYF	TGTGCCAGCACCCCCCTCGAGCGGGGGGTACGCGAGCAGTACTTC
few	TRBV5-1	TRBJ2-7	NA	CASRGPPGSEQYF	TGCGCCAGCAGGGGCCCTCCGGGATCCGAGCAGTACTTC
NA	TRBV6-1	TRBJ1-2	NA	CASSEWQGSGYTF	TGTGCCAGCAGTGAATGGCAGGGAAGTGGCTACACCTTC
NA	TRBV7-3	TRBJ1-6	NA	CASSLAGGTNSPLHF	TGTGCCAGCAGCTTAGCCGGGGGGACTAATTCACCCCTCCACTTT
few	TRBV7-9	TRBJ1-4	NA	CASSRIRDIDGEKLFF	TGTGCCAGCAGCCGGATCAGGGACATTGATGGCGAAAAACTGTTTTTT